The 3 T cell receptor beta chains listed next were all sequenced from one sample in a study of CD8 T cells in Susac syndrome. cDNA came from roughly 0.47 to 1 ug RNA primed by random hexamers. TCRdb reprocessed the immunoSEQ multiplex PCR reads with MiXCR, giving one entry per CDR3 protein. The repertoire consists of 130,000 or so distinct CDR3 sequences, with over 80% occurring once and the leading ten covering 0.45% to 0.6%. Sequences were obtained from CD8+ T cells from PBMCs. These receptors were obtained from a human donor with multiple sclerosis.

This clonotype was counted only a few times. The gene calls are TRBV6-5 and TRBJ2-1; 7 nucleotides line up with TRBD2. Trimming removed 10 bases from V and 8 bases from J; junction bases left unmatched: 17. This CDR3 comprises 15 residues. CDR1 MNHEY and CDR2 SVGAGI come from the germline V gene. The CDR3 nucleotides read TGTGCCACGCAGACGGGGGGACCCCGGGAAGATGAGCAGTTCTTC. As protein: CATQTGGPREDEQFF.

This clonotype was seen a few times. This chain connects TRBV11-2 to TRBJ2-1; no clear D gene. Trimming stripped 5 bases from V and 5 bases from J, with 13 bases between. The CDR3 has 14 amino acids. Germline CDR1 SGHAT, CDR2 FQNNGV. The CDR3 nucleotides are TGTGCCAGCAGCCCCTGGGGAACCGACAATGAGCAGTTCTTC. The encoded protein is CASSPWGTDNEQFF.

CDR3 loop: CSGVQGTEAFF. CDR3 nucleotide sequence: TGCAGCGGGGTACAGGGGACTGAAGCTTTCTTT. The chain uses TRBV29-1 and TRBJ1-1; TRBD1 aligns across 7 bases. Germline V gives CDR1 SQVTM, CDR2 ANQGSEA. Trimming removed 7 bases from V and 5 bases from J; junction bases left unmatched: 4. The CDR3 is 11 residues long.